This is a list of T cell receptor beta chains from one sample in a study of CD8+ T cells in alopecia areata. Assay: immunoSEQ multiplex PCR; the TCRdb copy retains only in-frame clones and omits some. The sample yields about 42,000 clones, roughly two thirds seen once. This sample comprised CD8+ T cells sorted from blood, obtained at week 4, from a patient treated with tofacitinib. The receptors were gathered from a human donor with alopecia areata. The CDR3 runs from the conserved cysteine through the conserved F or W. The D gene is left open where the match is weak. A row's size may be missing; if present it is once, few, many or a size class.

d_gene: -; j_gene: TRBJ2-1; v_gene: TRBV29-1; abundance: -; len: 11; CDR3aa: CSVEEGNEQFF; CDR3nt: TGCAGCGTTGAAGAGGGTAATGAGCAGTTCTTC
d_gene: -; j_gene: TRBJ2-2; v_gene: TRBV7-9; abundance: large; len: 15; CDR3aa: CASSLMGGISGELFF; CDR3nt: TGTGCCAGCAGCTTAATGGGGGGAATCAGCGGGGAGCTGTTTTTT
d_gene: TRBD2; j_gene: TRBJ2-7; v_gene: TRBV4-3; abundance: -; len: 16; CDR3aa: CASSQDRSSGSYEQYF; CDR3nt: TGCGCCAGCAGCCAAGATCGGAGTAGCGGGTCCTACGAGCAGTACTTC
d_gene: -; j_gene: TRBJ1-1; v_gene: TRBV27; abundance: once; len: 14; CDR3aa: CASTPVRGNTEAFF; CDR3nt: TGTGCCAGCACACCCGTCAGGGGGAACACTGAAGCTTTCTTT
d_gene: -; j_gene: TRBJ2-7; v_gene: TRBV13; abundance: -; len: 13; CDR3aa: CASSLVPRDEQYF; CDR3nt: TGTGCCAGCAGCTTGGTCCCGAGGGACGAGCAGTACTTC
d_gene: -; j_gene: TRBJ1-5; v_gene: TRBV4-3; abundance: -; len: 15; CDR3aa: CASSEILQGNQPQHF; CDR3nt: TGCGCCAGCAGCGAAATCCTACAGGGAAATCAGCCCCAGCATTTT
d_gene: -; j_gene: TRBJ2-1; v_gene: TRBV30; abundance: -; len: 11; CDR3aa: CAWREAVEQFF; CDR3nt: TGTGCCTGGAGAGAGGCTGTTGAGCAGTTCTTC
d_gene: TRBD2; j_gene: TRBJ2-1; v_gene: TRBV7-9; abundance: -; len: 17; CDR3aa: CASSSRTTSGPYNEQFF; CDR3nt: TGTGCCAGCAGCTCCCGGACAACTAGCGGACCATACAATGAGCAGTTCTTC
d_gene: TRBD2; j_gene: TRBJ2-1; v_gene: TRBV29-1; abundance: -; len: 12; CDR3aa: CSVPASGPEQFF; CDR3nt: TGCAGCGTTCCGGCTAGCGGGCCTGAGCAGTTCTTC
d_gene: TRBD1; j_gene: TRBJ1-1; v_gene: TRBV7-3; abundance: -; len: 13; CDR3aa: CASSLRGQTEAFF; CDR3nt: TGTGCCAGCAGCTTGAGGGGGCAAACTGAAGCTTTCTTT
d_gene: -; j_gene: TRBJ2-7; v_gene: TRBV4-3; abundance: few; len: 14; CDR3aa: CASSQWDAGNEQYF; CDR3nt: TGCGCCAGCAGCCAATGGGATGCGGGGAATGAGCAGTACTTC